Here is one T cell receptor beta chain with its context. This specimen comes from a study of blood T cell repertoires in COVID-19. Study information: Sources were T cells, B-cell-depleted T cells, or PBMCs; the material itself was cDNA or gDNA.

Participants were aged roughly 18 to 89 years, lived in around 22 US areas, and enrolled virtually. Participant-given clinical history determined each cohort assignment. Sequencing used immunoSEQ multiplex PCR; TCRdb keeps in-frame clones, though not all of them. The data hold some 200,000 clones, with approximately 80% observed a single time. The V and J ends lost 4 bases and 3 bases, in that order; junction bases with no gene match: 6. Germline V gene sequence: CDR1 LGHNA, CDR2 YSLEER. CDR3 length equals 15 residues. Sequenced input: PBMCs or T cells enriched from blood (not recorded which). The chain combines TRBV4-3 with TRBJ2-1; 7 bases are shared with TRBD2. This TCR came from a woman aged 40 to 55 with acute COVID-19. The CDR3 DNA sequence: TGCGCCAGCAGCCCCCTCGCGGGAGTCTACAATGAGCAGTTCTTC. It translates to CASSPLAGVYNEQFF.